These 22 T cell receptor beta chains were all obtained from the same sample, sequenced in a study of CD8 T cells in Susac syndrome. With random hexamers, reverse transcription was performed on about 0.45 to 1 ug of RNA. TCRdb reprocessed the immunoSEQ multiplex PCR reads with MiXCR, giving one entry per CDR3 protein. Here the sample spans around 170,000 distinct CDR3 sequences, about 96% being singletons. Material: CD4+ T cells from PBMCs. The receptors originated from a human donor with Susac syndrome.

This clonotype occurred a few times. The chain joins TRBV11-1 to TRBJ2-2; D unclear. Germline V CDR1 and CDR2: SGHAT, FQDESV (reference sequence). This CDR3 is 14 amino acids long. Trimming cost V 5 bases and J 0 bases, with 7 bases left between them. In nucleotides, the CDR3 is TGTGCCAGCAGCCGCGATTCGAACACCGGGGAGCTGTTTTTT. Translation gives CASSRDSNTGELFF.

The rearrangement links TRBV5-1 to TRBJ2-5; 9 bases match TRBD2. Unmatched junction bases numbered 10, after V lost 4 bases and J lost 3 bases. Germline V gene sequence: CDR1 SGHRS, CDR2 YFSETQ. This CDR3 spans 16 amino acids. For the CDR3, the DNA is TGCGCCAGCAGCCCTCTAGCGGGGCCGCCCGAAGAGACCCAGTACTTC. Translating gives CASSPLAGPPEETQYF.

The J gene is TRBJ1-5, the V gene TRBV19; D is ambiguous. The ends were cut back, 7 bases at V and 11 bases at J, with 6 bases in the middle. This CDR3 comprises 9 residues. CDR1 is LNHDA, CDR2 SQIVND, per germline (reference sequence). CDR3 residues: CASTVTQHF. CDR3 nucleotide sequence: TGTGCCAGTACGGTGACCCAGCATTTT.

The CDR3 nucleotides are TGTGCCAGCAGCTTGGGTCTAGCGGGAGTGAACACCGGGGAGCTGTTTTTT. It codes for CASSLGLAGVNTGELFF. The rearrangement links TRBV5-4 to TRBJ2-2, with 10 bases identical to TRBD2. Germline assignment: CDR1 SGHNT and CDR2 YYREEE (reference sequence). V gave up 0 bases and J gave up 1 base; unmatched junction bases: 3. This CDR3 comprises 17 residues. Full variable domain (missing parts from reference TRBV5-4 and TRBJ2-2): ETGVTQSPTHLIKTRGQQVTLRCSSQSGHNTVSWYQQALGQGPQFIFQYYREEENGRGNFPPRFSGLQFPNYSSELNVNALELDDSALYLCASSLGLAGVNTGELFFGEGSRLTVL.

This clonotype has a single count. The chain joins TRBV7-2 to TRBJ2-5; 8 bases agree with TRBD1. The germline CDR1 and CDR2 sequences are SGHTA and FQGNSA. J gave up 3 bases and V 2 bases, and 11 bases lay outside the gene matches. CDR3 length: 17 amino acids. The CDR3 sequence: CASSLYARQGLEETQYF. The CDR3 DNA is TGTGCCAGCAGCTTATATGCCCGACAGGGGCTTGAAGAGACCCAGTACTTC. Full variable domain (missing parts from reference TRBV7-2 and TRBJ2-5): GAGVSQSPSNKVTEKGKDVELRCDPISGHTALYWYRQSLGQGLEFLIYFQGNSAPDKSGLPSDRFSAERTGGSVSTLTIQRTQQEDSAVYLCASSLYARQGLEETQYFGPGTRLLVL.

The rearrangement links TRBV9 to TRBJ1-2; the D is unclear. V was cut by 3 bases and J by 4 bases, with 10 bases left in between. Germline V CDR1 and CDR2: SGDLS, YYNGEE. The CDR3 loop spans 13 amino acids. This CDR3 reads CASSGVNLYGYTF. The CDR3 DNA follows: TGTGCCAGCAGCGGAGTAAACCTCTATGGCTACACCTTC.

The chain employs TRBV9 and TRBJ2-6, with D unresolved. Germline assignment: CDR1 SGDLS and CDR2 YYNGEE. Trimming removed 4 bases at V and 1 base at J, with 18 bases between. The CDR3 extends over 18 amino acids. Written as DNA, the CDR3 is TGTGCCAGCAGCTTGAGCTCACTTCGACGATCTGGGGCCAACGTCCTGACTTTC. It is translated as CASSLSSLRRSGANVLTF.

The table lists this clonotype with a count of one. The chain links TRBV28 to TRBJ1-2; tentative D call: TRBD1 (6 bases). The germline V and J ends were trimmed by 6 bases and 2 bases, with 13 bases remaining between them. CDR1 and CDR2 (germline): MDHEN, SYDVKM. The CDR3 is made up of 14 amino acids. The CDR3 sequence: CASSEQGPNYGYTF. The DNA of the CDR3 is TGTGCCAGCAGCGAACAGGGTCCGAACTATGGCTACACCTTC.

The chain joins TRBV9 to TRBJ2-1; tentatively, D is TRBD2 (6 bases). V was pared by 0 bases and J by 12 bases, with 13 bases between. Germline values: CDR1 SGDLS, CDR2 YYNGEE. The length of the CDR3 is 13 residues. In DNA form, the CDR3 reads TGTGCCAGCAGCGTAGCTACTGGGGGACTGCAGTTCTTC. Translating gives CASSVATGGLQFF.

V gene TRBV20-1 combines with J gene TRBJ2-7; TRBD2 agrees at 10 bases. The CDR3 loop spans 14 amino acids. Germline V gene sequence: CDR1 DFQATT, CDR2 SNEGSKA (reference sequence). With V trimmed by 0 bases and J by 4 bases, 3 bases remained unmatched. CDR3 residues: CSARDSSGRYEQYF. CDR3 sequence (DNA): TGCAGTGCTAGAGATTCTAGCGGGAGATACGAGCAGTACTTC.

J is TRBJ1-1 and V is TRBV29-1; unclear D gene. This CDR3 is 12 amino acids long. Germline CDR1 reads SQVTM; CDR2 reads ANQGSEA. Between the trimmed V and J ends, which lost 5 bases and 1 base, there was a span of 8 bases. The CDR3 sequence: CSVHSGNTEAFF. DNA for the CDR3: TGCAGCGTTCACTCCGGGAACACTGAAGCTTTCTTT.

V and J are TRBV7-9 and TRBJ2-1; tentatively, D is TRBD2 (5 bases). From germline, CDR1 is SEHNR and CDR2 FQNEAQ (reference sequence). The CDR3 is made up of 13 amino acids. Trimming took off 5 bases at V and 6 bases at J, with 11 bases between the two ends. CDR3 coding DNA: TGTGCCAGCAGCCTGGACTTCATCAATGAGCAGTTCTTC. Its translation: CASSLDFINEQFF.

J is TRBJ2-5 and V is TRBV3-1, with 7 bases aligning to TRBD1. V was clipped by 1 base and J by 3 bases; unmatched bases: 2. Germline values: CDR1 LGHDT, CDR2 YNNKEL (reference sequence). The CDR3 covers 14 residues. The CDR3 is CASSQGDSEETQYF. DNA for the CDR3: TGTGCCAGCAGCCAAGGGGACAGTGAAGAGACCCAGTACTTC.

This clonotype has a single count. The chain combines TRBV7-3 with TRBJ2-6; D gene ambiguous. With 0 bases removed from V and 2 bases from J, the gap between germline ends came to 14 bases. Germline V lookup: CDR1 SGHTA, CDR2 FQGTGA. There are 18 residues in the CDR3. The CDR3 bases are TGTGCCAGCAGCTTAACAGGACCGTTTGATACTGGGGCCAACGTCCTGACTTTC. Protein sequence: CASSLTGPFDTGANVLTF.

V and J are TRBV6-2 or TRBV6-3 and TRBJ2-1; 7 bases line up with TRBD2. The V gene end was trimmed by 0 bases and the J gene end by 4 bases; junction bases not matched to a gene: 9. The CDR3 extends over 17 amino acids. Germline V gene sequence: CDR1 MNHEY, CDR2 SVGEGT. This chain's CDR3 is CASSYSPPSGIYNEQFF. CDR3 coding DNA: TGTGCCAGCAGTTACTCCCCCCCGAGCGGGATATACAATGAGCAGTTCTTC.

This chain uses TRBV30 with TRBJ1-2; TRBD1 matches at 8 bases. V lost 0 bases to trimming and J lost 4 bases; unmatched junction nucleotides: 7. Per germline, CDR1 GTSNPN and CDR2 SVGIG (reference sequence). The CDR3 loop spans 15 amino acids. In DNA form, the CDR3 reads TGTGCCTGGAGTGTACAGGTGACAGGGGCCTATGGCTACACCTTC. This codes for CAWSVQVTGAYGYTF.

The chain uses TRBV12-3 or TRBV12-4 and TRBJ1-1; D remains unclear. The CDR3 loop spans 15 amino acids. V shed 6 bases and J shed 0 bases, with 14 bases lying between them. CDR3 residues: CASRPHRLVNTEAFF. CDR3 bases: TGTGCCAGCAGACCACACAGATTAGTGAACACTGAAGCTTTCTTT.

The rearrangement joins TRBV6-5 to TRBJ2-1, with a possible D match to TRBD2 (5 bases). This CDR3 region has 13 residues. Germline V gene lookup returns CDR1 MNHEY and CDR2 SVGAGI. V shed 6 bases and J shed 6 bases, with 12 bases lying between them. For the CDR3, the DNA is TGTGCCAGCAGGGACTCTGCGGCCAATGAGCAGTTCTTC. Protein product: CASRDSAANEQFF.

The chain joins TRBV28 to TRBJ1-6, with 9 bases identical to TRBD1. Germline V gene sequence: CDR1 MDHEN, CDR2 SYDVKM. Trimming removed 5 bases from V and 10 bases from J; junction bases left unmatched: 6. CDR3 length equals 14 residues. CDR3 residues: CASSTGTGQSPLHF. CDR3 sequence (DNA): TGTGCCAGCAGTACCGGGACAGGGCAATCACCCCTCCACTTT.

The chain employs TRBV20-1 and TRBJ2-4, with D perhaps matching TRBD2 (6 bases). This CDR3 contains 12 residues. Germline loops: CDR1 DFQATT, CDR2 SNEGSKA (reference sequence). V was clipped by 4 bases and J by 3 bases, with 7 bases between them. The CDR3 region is CSAISGKNIQYF. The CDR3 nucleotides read TGCAGTGCTATTAGCGGCAAAAACATTCAGTACTTC.

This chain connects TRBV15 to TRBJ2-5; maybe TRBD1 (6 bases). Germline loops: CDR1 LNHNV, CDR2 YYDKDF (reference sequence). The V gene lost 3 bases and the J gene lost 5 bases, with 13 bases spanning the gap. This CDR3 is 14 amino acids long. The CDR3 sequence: CATSRQQGGETQYF. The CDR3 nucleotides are TGTGCCACCAGCAGGCAACAGGGTGGGGAGACCCAGTACTTC.

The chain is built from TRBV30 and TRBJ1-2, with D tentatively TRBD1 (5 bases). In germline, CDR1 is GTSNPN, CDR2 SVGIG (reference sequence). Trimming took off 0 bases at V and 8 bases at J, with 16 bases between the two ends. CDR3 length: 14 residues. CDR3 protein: CAWSVRRDWGGYTF. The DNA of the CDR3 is TGTGCCTGGAGTGTACGAAGGGACTGGGGAGGCTACACCTTC.